This passage covers 13 T cell receptor beta chains from one sample sequenced in a study of blood T cell repertoires in COVID-19. Measured with immunoSEQ multiplex PCR; TCRdb has only the in-frame clones, and not every one. The top ten clones hold roughly 13% of a sample with around 100,000 clones, approximately 80% of them seen once. The sequenced sample was peripheral blood. The source of these receptors is a man aged 45 to 65 with active or convalescent COVID-19.

CDR3 DNA: TGTGCCAGCAGTGAATACGGGAGTGGCGGGGAGCTGTTTTTT. Encoded protein: CASSEYGSGGELFF. This chain joins TRBV2 and TRBJ2-2; a weak D match, TRBD2 (6 bases). The CDR3 totals 14 residues. CDR1 is SNHLY and CDR2 is FYNNEI in the germline V gene. Trimming cost V 2 bases and J 7 bases, with 11 bases left between them.

This chain joins TRBV9 and TRBJ1-6; 7 bases are shared with TRBD1. The CDR3 totals 17 residues. Germline assignment: CDR1 SGDLS and CDR2 YYNGEE. V dropped 3 bases and J dropped 3; count of bases not matched to a gene: 9. The CDR3 nucleotides read TGTGCCAGCAGCGGAGAGACAGGGTCTAGCTATAATTCACCCCTCCACTTT. Protein product: CASSGETGSSYNSPLHF.

This chain links TRBV15 with TRBJ2-7; tentatively, D is TRBD2 (5 bases). The CDR3 is made up of 13 amino acids. Germline CDR1 is LNHNV and CDR2 is YYDKDF (reference sequence). V was clipped by 0 bases and J by 4 bases, with 7 bases between them. CDR3 sequence (DNA): TGTGCCACCAGCAGAGATGAGGGTTACGAGCAGTACTTC. It specifies CATSRDEGYEQYF.

The J gene is TRBJ1-4, the V gene TRBV27; 7 bases match TRBD1. This CDR3 has 15 amino acids. Germline-derived CDR1 and CDR2 are MNHEY and SMNVEV (reference sequence). The ends lost 5 bases at V and 5 bases at J; junction bases unmatched: 8. In DNA form, the CDR3 reads TGTGCCAGCAGTGGACAGGCCCCCTTCAATGAAAAACTGTTTTTT. Amino acids: CASSGQAPFNEKLFF.

This sequence joins TRBV7-9 and TRBJ2-1; D unclear. The CDR3 has 11 residues. CDR1 is SEHNR and CDR2 is FQNEAQ in the germline V gene (reference sequence). Trimming took 10 bases from V and 6 from J, leaving 10 bases between them. CDR3 bases: TGTGCCACCACCCCGGTCAATGAGCAGTTCTTC. Protein: CATTPVNEQFF.

The chain recombines TRBV18 with TRBJ2-7; 13 bases fit TRBD2. V lost 1 base to trimming and J lost 4 bases; unmatched junction nucleotides: 4. The CDR3 has 16 amino acids. Germline V gene sequence: CDR1 KGHSH, CDR2 LQKENI. The CDR3 reads CASSPLGLAGEYEQYF. The CDR3 nucleotides are TGTGCCAGCTCACCACTTGGACTAGCGGGAGAATACGAGCAGTACTTC.

The chain joins TRBV27 to TRBJ1-6; D is possibly TRBD1 (5 bases). V was trimmed by 4 bases and J by 4 bases, leaving 8 bases between them. The CDR3 extends over 14 amino acids. Per germline, CDR1 MNHEY and CDR2 SMNVEV (reference sequence). The DNA for the CDR3 is TGTGCCAGCAGTTGGACACAATATAATTCACCCCTCCACTTT. It encodes CASSWTQYNSPLHF.

Points on this clone: Compared with germline, one end of the junction differs, possibly owing to a read error. The chain links TRBV29-1 to TRBJ2-1; 8 nucleotides align to TRBD1. Germline CDR1 reads SQVTM; CDR2 reads ANQGSEA. The CDR3 totals 11 residues. CDR3 bases: TGCAGCGTGGAAGGACAGGGATCGCAGTTCTTC. Translation gives CSVEGQGSQFF.

This chain links TRBV18 with TRBJ2-7, with a possible D match to TRBD2 (6 bases). CDR1 is KGHSH and CDR2 is LQKENI in the germline V gene. This CDR3 has 15 amino acids. The V and J ends lost 0 bases and 3 bases respectively, with 12 bases between them. The CDR3 is CASSPPTSIGYEQYF. The DNA for the CDR3 is TGTGCCAGCTCACCACCGACTAGTATAGGCTACGAGCAGTACTTC.

V gene TRBV24-1 combines with J gene TRBJ2-1; D may be TRBD2 (5 bases). The CDR3 runs 15 residues. Trimming took off 0 bases at V and 9 bases at J, with 14 bases between the two ends. The germline gives CDR1 KGHDR, CDR2 SFDVKD. The chain's CDR3 is CATSDLRLAEAEQFF. The CDR3 nucleotides are TGTGCCACCAGTGATTTGCGTCTAGCAGAAGCTGAGCAGTTCTTC.

The rearrangement joins TRBV6-1 to TRBJ1-6, with TRBD1 as a possible D gene (6 bases). The CDR3 sequence is 15 residues long. Germline loops: CDR1 MNHNS, CDR2 SASEGT. V dropped 4 bases and J dropped 7 bases, with 14 bases sitting between them. CDR3 sequence reads: CASSVAGVKNSPLHF. Here the CDR3 DNA reads TGTGCCAGCAGTGTAGCAGGGGTAAAGAATTCACCCCTCCACTTT.

This clone showed up just once. The chain is built from TRBV21-1 and TRBJ1-2; the D segment call TRBD1 is taken from the table without a DNA check. TRBV21-1 is listed as a pseudogene. CDR3 length: 9 residues. CDR3 nucleotide sequence: TGTGCCAGCAGCAGTATTGGGCTCTTC. Its protein product is CASSSIGLF.

The chain is built from TRBV27 and TRBJ2-4, with 10 nucleotides matching TRBD2. The CDR3 loop spans 16 amino acids. Trimming at V came to 6 bases and at J to 1 base, leaving 6 bases not matched to a gene. CDR1 MNHEY and CDR2 SMNVEV come from the germline V gene (reference sequence). The CDR3 region is CASRPLLAGAKNIQYF. The CDR3, as DNA: TGTGCCAGCAGACCGCTACTAGCGGGGGCCAAAAACATTCAGTACTTC.